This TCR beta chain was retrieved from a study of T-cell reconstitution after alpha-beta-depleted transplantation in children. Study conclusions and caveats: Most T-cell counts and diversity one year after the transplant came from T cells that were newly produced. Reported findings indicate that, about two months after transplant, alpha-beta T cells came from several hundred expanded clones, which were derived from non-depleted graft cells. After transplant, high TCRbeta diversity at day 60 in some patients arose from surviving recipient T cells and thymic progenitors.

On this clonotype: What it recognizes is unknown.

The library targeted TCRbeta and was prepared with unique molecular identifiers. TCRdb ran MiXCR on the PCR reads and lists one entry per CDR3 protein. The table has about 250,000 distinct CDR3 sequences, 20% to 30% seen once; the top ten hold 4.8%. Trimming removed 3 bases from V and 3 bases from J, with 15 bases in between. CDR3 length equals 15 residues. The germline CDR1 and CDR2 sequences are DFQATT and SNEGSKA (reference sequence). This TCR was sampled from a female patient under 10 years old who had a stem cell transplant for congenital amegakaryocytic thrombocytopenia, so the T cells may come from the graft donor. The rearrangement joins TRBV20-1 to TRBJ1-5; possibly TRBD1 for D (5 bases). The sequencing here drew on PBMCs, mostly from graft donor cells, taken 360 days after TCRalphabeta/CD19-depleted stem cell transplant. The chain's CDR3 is CSARLDRTFNQPQHF. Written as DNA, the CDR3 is TGCAGTGCTAGGCTAGACCGGACATTCAATCAGCCCCAGCATTTT.